This entry describes one TCR beta chain. Its specificity is not known. The data stem from a study of PD-1 blockade in classical Hodgkin lymphoma. Study-level information: Nivolumab was administered to patients intravenously at 3 mg/kg every 2 weeks.

Study-wide points: Lower baseline TCR diversity marked trial partial responders and progressors. Possibly reflecting disease activity or prior therapy, repertoire differences have causes that remain undefined.

Sequenced by immunoSEQ multiplex PCR; TCRdb stores in-frame clones only, minus some. Among tens of thousands of clones listed, approximately 78% were seen once. As for time point: cycle 4 day 1 (C4D1), after more than five weeks of nivolumab. With no exception, relapse followed autologous stem cell transplantation in all patients, and brentuximab vedotin exposure varied. V dropped 2 bases and J dropped 0; count of bases not matched to a gene: 0. In germline, CDR1 is MNHEY, CDR2 SVGAGI. This CDR3 has 15 residues. This TCR was sampled from a human donor with classical Hodgkin lymphoma. Sequences were derived from peripheral blood mononuclear cells (PBMCs), sampled before the fourth cycle of nivolumab. The rearrangement links TRBV6-5 to TRBJ2-2; 7 bases map to TRBD1. The CDR3: CASSYQGANTGELFF. The DNA for the CDR3 is TGTGCCAGCAGTTACCAGGGGGCGAACACCGGGGAGCTGTTTTTT.